The T cell receptor (beta chain) described here comes from a study of OX40 agonist ivuxolimab in advanced cancers. Study outcomes and limitations: Both blood CD4+ and CD8+ T cells showed clonal growth by week 6 at 0.1 to 3.0 mg/kg. A proportion of nonresponders additionally exhibited low normalized T-cell clonal expansion. Expanded clones were, on average, more numerous among CD8+ T cells than CD4+.

The V gene lost 0 bases and the J gene lost 8 bases, with 17 bases spanning the gap. There are 16 residues in the CDR3. CDR1 SGHVS and CDR2 FQNEAQ come from the germline V gene. Patients had blood sampled at baseline and again on cycle 4 day 1 and cycle 7 day 1. Assay: immunoSEQ multiplex PCR; the TCRdb copy retains only in-frame clones and omits some. Seen here are 5,500 to 7,500 clones, less than 85% observed once, and the top ten hold roughly three fifths. As regards this clone: Its antigen is currently unknown.

This material consisted of CD4+ or CD8+ T cells sorted from blood, taken in a trial of the OX40 agonist ivuxolimab. The source of this sequence is an adult with an advanced solid tumor such as melanoma, head and neck, liver or kidney cancer. This sequence joins TRBV7-8 and TRBJ2-1; D might be TRBD2 (5 bases). The CDR3: CASSLAWELSSDEQFF. CDR3 nucleotide sequence: TGTGCCAGCAGCTTAGCGTGGGAGCTCTCTAGTGATGAGCAGTTCTTC.